Presented here are 15 T cell receptor beta chains from one specimen sequenced in a study of blood T cell repertoires in COVID-19. Clones were read by immunoSEQ multiplex PCR, and TCRdb kept only the in-frame ones, dropping some. The repertoire consists of about 210,000 clones, with around 83% occurring once and the leading ten covering 7% to 10%. The specimen sequenced was peripheral blood. The source of these receptors is a woman between 45 and 65 years old with acute or convalescent COVID-19.

The chain is built from TRBV28 and TRBJ1-1; 7 bases align to TRBD1. V lost 6 bases to trimming and J lost 5 bases; unmatched junction nucleotides: 3. CDR3 length: 12 residues. Germline V gives CDR1 MDHEN, CDR2 SYDVKM. The CDR3 spells CASRSGGTEAFF. The DNA of the CDR3 is TGTGCCAGCAGGTCAGGGGGGACTGAAGCTTTCTTT. Based on the CDR3 plus reference TRBV28 and TRBJ1-1, the full variable domain is DVKVTQSSRYLVKRTGEKVFLECVQDMDHENMFWYRQDPGLGLRLIYFSYDVKMKEKGDIPEGYSVSREKKERFSLILESASTNQTSMYLCASRSGGTEAFFGQGTRLTVV.

The chain links TRBV5-1 to TRBJ2-7; perhaps TRBD1 as D (6 bases). V was trimmed by 1 base and J by 1 base, leaving 12 bases between them. Germline loops: CDR1 SGHRS, CDR2 YFSETQ. The CDR3 is made up of 15 amino acids. The CDR3, as DNA: TGCGCCAGCAGCTTGCAACGGGACACTTCCTACGAGCAGTACTTC. Translating it yields CASSLQRDTSYEQYF. Complete variable domain (other parts from reference TRBV5-1 and TRBJ2-7): KAGVTQTPRYLIKTRGQQVTLSCSPISGHRSVSWYQQTPGQGLQFLFEYFSETQRNKGNFPGRFSGRQFSNSRSEMNVSTLELGDSALYLCASSLQRDTSYEQYFGPGTRLTVT.

This chain's CDR3 is CSGTGVGEQFF. The CDR3, as DNA: TGCAGTGGGACTGGCGTGGGTGAGCAGTTCTTC. The chain couples TRBV20-1 to TRBJ2-1, with D perhaps matching TRBD2 (5 bases). V gave up 7 bases and J gave up 9 bases, with 13 bases separating them. The CDR3 runs to 11 residues. Germline V CDR1 and CDR2: DFQATT, SNEGSKA (reference sequence).

The rearrangement links TRBV19 to TRBJ1-6; tentative D call: TRBD1 (5 bases). CDR3 length: 14 amino acids. The V end was cut by 6 bases, the J end by 8 bases, with 14 bases between. Germline-derived CDR1 and CDR2 are LNHDA and SQIVND (reference sequence). The CDR3 nucleotides are TGTGCCAGTAGCCCGGACACTCAGCATTCACCCCTCCACTTT. Translated, it gives CASSPDTQHSPLHF.

V and J are TRBV29-1 and TRBJ2-2, with D maybe TRBD2 (6 bases). The length of the CDR3 is 14 residues. Per the germline V gene, CDR1 is SQVTM and CDR2 is ANQGSEA. The V and J ends lost 0 bases and 1 base respectively, with 6 bases between them. The CDR3 DNA is TGCAGCGTTGAAGACGGGAGGAACACCGGGGAGCTGTTTTTT. The encoded protein is CSVEDGRNTGELFF.

The gene calls are TRBV3-1 (or the pseudogene TRBV3-2) and TRBJ2-5; 9 nucleotides match TRBD2. The V gene's germline CDR1 is LGHDT and CDR2 YNNKEL (reference sequence). V shed 4 bases, J shed 7 bases, and the junction held 10 bases outside the gene matches. CDR3 size: 15 residues. The CDR3: CASSRSGLAYGTQYF. In DNA, the CDR3 is TGTGCCAGCAGCCGTTCGGGACTAGCTTACGGGACCCAGTACTTC.

V and J are TRBV19 and TRBJ1-4; TRBD1 aligns across 7 bases. This CDR3 contains 15 residues. CDR1 LNHDA and CDR2 SQIVND come from the germline V gene (reference sequence). Trimming took 8 bases from V and 0 from J; bases not matched to a gene: 6. The CDR3 region has the DNA TGTGCCAGTGCCCCCGGGACAGCAACTAATGAAAAACTGTTTTTT. Its protein product is CASAPGTATNEKLFF.

This chain joins TRBV5-6 and TRBJ2-1; TRBD2 agrees at 7 bases. The trim removed 3 bases at V and 0 bases at J, leaving 3 bases unmatched. CDR1 and CDR2 from the germline V gene are SGHDT and YYEEEE. The CDR3 runs to 15 residues. The DNA of the CDR3 is TGTGCCAGCAGCTCTAGCGGAGCCTCCTACAATGAGCAGTTCTTC. Protein product: CASSSSGASYNEQFF.

The rearrangement links TRBV5-4 to TRBJ1-1; no firm D call. The V and J ends lost 5 bases and 1 base respectively, with 12 bases between them. This CDR3 spans 14 amino acids. Germline V CDR1 and CDR2: SGHNT, YYREEE (reference sequence). For the CDR3, the DNA is TGTGCCAGCAGTCACGTCACAGCGAACACTGAAGCTTTCTTT. This codes for CASSHVTANTEAFF. Full variable domain (outside the CDR3, taken from reference TRBV5-4 and TRBJ1-1): ETGVTQSPTHLIKTRGQQVTLRCSSQSGHNTVSWYQQALGQGPQFIFQYYREEENGRGNFPPRFSGLQFPNYSSELNVNALELDDSALYLCASSHVTANTEAFFGQGTRLTVV.

The rearrangement uses TRBV3-1 (or the pseudogene TRBV3-2) and TRBJ2-1; TRBD2 matches 10 bases. There are 15 residues in the CDR3. The V gene's germline CDR1 is LGHDT and CDR2 YNNKEL (reference sequence). Trimming cost V 4 bases and J 2 bases; bases outside gene matches: 2. CDR3 bases: TGTGCCAGCAGCCTTGGACTAGCGGCCTACAATGAGCAGTTCTTC. It encodes CASSLGLAAYNEQFF.

The chain joins TRBV10-3 to TRBJ1-1; TRBD1 agrees at 8 bases. CDR3 length equals 14 residues. Germline V gene data show CDR1 as ENHRY and CDR2 as SYGVKD. V shed 5 bases, J shed 1 base, and the junction held 3 bases outside the gene matches. CDR3 in amino acids: CAISKTGENTEAFF. The CDR3 region has the DNA TGTGCCATCAGTAAGACAGGGGAGAACACTGAAGCTTTCTTT.

This clone was counted a single time. The V call is TRBV3-1 (or the pseudogene TRBV3-2), the J call TRBJ1-1; TRBD1 matches at 9 bases. V lost 3 bases to trimming and J lost 7 bases; unmatched junction nucleotides: 3. This CDR3 is 13 amino acids long. Germline V CDR1 and CDR2: LGHDT, YNNKEL (reference sequence). The CDR3 protein is CASSQTTGGEAFF. The DNA of the CDR3 is TGTGCCAGCAGCCAGACGACAGGGGGTGAAGCTTTCTTT.

Written as DNA, the CDR3 is TGTGCCAGTAGACCCCACAAACAGAGCATGAACACTGAAGCTTTCTTT. Amino acid sequence: CASRPHKQSMNTEAFF. The V and J genes are TRBV19 and TRBJ1-1; D remains unclear. Between the trimmed V and J ends, which lost 6 bases and 0 bases, there was a span of 17 bases. This CDR3 is built from 16 residues. The germline CDR1 and CDR2 sequences are LNHDA and SQIVND (reference sequence).

This clone appeared a few times. V is TRBV24-1 and J is TRBJ2-1; D may be TRBD1 (5 bases). V lost 3 bases to trimming and J lost 6 bases, with 5 bases between them. This CDR3 comprises 12 residues. CDR1 is KGHDR, CDR2 SFDVKD, per germline. DNA of the CDR3: TGTGCCACCAGTGATACAGGCAATGAGCAGTTCTTC. Residues: CATSDTGNEQFF.

The chain couples TRBV12-3 or TRBV12-4 to TRBJ2-4; maybe TRBD2 (7 bases). The V gene lost 7 bases and the J gene lost 6 bases, with 13 bases spanning the gap. The CDR3 has 13 amino acids. The CDR3 nucleotides are TGTGCCAGCACCCTCGGGGGGCCAAACATTCAGTACTTC. Its translation is CASTLGGPNIQYF.